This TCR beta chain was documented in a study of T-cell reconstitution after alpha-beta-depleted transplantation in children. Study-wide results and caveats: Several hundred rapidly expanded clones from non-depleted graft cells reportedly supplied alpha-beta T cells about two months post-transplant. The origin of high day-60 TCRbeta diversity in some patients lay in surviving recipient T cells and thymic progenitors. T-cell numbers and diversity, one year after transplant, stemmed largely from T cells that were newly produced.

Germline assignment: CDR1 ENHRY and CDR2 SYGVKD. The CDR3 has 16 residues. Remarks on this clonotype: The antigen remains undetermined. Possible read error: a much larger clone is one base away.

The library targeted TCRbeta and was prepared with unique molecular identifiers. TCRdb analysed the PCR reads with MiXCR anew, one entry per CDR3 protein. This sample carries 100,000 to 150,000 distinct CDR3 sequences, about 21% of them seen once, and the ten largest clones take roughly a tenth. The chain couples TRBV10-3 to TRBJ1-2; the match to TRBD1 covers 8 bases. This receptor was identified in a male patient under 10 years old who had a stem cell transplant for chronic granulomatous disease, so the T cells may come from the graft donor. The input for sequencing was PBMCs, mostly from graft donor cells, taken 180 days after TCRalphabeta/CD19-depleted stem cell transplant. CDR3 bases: TGTGCCATCAGTGGATTGGACAGGGAAAGGGACTATGGCCACACCTTC. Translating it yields CAISGLDRERDYGHTF.